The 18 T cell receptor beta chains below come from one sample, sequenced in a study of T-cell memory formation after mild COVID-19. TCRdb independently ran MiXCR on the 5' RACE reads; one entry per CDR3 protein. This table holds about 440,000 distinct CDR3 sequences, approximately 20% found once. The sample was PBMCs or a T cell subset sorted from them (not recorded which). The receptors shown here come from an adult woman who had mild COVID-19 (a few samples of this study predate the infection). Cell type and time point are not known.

CDR3: CASSLGRDRLSEQYF. The CDR3 nucleotides read TGTGCCAGCAGCTTAGGCCGGGACAGGCTTTCCGAGCAGTACTTC. This chain uses TRBV7-2 with TRBJ2-7; 8 bases are shared with TRBD1. Germline V gene sequence: CDR1 SGHTA, CDR2 FQGNSA. The CDR3 is made up of 15 amino acids. V trimming: 1 base; J trimming: 6 bases; junction bases outside the gene matches: 8.

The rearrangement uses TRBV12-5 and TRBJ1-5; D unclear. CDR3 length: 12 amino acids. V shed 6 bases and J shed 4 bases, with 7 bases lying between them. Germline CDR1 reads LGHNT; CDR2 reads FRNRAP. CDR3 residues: CASGTDNQPQHF. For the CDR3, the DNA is TGTGCTAGTGGGACGGATAATCAGCCCCAGCATTTT.

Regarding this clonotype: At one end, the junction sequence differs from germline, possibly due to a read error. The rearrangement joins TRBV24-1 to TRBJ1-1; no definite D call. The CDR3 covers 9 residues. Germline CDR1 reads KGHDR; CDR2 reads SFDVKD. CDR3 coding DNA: TGTGCCACCAGTAGTAAAGACGGCTTT. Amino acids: CATSSKDGF.

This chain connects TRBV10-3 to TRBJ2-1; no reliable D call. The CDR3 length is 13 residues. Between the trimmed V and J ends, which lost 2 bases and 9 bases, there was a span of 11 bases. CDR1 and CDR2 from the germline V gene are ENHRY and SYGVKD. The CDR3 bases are TGTGCCATCAGTGAGGAGGAACGGGCTGAGCAGTTCTTC. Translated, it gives CAISEEERAEQFF.

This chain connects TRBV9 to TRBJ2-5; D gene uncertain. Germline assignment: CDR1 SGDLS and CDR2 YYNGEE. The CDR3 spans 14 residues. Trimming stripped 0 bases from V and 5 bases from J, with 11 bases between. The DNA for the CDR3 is TGTGCCAGCAGCGTAGGAGACTCCATGGAGACCCAGTACTTC. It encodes CASSVGDSMETQYF.

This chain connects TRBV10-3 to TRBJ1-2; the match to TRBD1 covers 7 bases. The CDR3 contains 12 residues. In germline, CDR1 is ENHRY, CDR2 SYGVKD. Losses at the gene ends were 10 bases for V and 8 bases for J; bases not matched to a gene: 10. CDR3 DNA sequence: TGTGCCACCGAGGACAGGTTCTTCGGCTACACCTTC. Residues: CATEDRFFGYTF.

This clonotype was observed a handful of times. Here the CDR3 reads CASEWGGSNSPLHF. CDR3 coding DNA: TGTGCCAGCGAGTGGGGGGGCAGCAATTCACCCCTCCACTTT. The J gene is TRBJ1-6, the V gene TRBV7-9, with a possible D match to TRBD1 (6 bases). Trimming removed 8 bases from V and 7 bases from J, with 15 bases in between. CDR3 length: 14 residues. In germline, CDR1 is SEHNR, CDR2 FQNEAQ (reference sequence).

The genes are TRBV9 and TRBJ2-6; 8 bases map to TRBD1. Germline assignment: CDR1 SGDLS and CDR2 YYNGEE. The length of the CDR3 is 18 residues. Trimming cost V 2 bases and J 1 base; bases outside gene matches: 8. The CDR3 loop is CASSVRQGRQSGANVLTF. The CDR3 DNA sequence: TGTGCCAGCAGCGTCCGACAGGGGAGGCAATCTGGGGCCAACGTCCTGACTTTC.

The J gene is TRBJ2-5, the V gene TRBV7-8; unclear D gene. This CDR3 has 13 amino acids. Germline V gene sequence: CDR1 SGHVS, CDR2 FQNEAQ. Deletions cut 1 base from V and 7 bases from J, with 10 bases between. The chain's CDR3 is CASSLDRLGTQYF. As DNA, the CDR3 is TGTGCCAGCAGCTTAGACCGCTTGGGGACCCAGTACTTC.

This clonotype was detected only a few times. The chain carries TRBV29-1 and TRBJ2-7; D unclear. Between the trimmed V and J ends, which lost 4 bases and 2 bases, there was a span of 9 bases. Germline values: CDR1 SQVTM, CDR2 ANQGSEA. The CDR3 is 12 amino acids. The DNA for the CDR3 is TGCAGCGTTGGGGCCGGACCCTACGAGCAGTACTTC. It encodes CSVGAGPYEQYF.

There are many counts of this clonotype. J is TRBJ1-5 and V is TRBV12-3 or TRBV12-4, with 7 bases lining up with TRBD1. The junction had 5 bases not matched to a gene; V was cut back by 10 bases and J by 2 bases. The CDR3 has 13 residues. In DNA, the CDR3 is TGTGCCACCGCCAGGGGGGGCAATCAGCCCCAGCATTTT. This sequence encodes CATARGGNQPQHF.

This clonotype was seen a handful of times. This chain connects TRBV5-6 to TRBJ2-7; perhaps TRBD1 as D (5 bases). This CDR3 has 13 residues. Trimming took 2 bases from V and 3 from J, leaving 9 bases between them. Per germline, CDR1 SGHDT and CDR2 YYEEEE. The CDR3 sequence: CASSFNRFYEQYF. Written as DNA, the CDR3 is TGTGCCAGCAGCTTTAACAGGTTCTACGAGCAGTACTTC.

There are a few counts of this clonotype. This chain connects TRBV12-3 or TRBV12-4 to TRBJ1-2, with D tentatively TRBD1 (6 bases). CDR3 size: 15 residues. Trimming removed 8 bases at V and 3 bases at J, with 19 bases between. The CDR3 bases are TGTGCCAGCGCGGGGAGGGGGGACGGGGACTATGGCTACACCTTC. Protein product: CASAGRGDGDYGYTF.

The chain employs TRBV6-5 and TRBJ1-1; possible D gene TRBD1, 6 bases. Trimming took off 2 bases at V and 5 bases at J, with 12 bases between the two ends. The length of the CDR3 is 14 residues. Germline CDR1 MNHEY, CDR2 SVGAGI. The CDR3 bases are TGTGCCAGCAGTTACGACAGGACTCGGACTGAAGCTTTCTTT. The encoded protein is CASSYDRTRTEAFF.

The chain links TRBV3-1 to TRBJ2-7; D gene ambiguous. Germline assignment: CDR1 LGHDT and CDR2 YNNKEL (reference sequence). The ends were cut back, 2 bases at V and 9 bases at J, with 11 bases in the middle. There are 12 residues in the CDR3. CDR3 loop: CASSQSLVGQYF. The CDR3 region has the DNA TGTGCCAGCAGCCAATCACTGGTGGGGCAGTACTTC.

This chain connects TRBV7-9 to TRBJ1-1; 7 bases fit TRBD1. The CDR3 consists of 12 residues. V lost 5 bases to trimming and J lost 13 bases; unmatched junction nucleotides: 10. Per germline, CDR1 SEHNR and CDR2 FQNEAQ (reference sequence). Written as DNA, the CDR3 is TGTGCCAGCAGCCTACCGGGACAGCCCCATTTCTTT. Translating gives CASSLPGQPHFF.

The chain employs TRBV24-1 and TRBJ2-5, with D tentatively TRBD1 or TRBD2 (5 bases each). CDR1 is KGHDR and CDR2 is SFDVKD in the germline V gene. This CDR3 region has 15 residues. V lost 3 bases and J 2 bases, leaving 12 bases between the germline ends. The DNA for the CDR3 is TGTGCCACCAGTGATGTCAAGGGACCTCAAGAGACCCAGTACTTC. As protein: CATSDVKGPQETQYF.

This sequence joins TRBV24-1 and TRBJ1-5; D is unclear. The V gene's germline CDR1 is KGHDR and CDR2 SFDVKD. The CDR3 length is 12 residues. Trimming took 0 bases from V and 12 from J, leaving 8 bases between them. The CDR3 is CATSDLNRIQHF. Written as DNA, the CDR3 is TGTGCCACCAGTGATTTGAATCGGATCCAGCATTTT.